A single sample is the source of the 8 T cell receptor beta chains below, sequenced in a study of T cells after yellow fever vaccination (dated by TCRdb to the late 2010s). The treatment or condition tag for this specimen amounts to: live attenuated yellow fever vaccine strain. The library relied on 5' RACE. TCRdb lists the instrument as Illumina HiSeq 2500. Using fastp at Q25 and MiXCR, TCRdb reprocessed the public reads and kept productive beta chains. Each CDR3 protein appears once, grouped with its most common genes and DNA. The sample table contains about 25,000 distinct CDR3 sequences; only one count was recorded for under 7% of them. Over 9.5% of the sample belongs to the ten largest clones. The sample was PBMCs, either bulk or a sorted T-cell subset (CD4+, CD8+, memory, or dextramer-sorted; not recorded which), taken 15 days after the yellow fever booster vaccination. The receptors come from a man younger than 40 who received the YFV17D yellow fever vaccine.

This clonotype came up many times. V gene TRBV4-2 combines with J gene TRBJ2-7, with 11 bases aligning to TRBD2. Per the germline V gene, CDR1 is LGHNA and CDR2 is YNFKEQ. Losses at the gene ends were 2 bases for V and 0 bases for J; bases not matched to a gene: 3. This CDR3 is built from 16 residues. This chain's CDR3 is CASSQTSGSGSYEQYF. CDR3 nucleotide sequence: TGTGCCAGCAGCCAAACTAGCGGGAGTGGCTCCTACGAGCAGTACTTC.

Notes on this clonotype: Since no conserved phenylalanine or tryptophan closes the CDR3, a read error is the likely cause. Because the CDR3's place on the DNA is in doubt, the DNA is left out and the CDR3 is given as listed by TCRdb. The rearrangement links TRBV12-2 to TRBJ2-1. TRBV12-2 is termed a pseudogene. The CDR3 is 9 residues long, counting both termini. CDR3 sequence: CASRLALGH.

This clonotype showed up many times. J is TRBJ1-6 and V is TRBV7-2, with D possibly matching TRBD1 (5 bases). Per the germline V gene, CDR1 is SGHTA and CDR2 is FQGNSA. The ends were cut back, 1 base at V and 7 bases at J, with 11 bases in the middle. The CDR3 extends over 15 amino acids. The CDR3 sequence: CASSLEWGLNSPLHF. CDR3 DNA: TGTGCCAGCAGCTTAGAGTGGGGACTCAATTCACCCCTCCACTTT.

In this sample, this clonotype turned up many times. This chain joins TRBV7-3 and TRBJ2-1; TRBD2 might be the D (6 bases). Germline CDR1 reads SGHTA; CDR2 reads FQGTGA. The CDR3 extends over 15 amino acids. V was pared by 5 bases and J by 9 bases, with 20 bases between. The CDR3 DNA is TGTGCCAGCAGCCCAACCGGGACTCTCGGAGGTGAGCAGTTCTTC. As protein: CASSPTGTLGGEQFF.

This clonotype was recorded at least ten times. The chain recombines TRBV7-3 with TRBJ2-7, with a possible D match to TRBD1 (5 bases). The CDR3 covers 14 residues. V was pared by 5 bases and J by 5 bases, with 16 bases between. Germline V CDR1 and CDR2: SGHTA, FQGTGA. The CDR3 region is CASSPTRTFHEQYF. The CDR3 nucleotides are TGTGCCAGCAGCCCAACCCGGACATTCCACGAGCAGTACTTC.

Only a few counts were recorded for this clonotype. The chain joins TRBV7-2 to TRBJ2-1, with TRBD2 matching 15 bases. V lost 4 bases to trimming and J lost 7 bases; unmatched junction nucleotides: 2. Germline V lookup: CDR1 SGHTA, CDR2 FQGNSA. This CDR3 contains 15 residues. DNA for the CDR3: TGTGCCAGCAGCTGGGGACTAGCGGGGGGAAATGAGCAGTTCTTC. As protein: CASSWGLAGGNEQFF.

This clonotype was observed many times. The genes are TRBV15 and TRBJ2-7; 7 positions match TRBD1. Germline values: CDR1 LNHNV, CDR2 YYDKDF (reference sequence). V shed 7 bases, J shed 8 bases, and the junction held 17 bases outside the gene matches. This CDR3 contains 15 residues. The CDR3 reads CATKPPGTALSKQYF. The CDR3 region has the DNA TGTGCCACCAAGCCCCCGGGGACAGCCCTCTCCAAGCAGTACTTC. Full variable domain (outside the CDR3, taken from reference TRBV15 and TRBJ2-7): DAMVIQNPRYQVTQFGKPVTLSCSQTLNHNVMYWYQQKSSQAPKLLFHYYDKDFNNEADTPDNFQSRRPNTSFCFLDIRSPGLGDTAMYLCATKPPGTALSKQYFGPGTRLTVT.

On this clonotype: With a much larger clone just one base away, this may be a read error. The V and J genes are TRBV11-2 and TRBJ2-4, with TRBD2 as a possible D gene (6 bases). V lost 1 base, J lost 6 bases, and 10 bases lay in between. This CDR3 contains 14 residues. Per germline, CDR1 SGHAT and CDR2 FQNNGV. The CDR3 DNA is TGTGCCAGCAGCTTAGGGACTATCAGAAACATTCAGTACTTC. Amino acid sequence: CASSLGTIRNIQYF.